What follows are 10 T cell receptor beta chains derived from one specimen sequenced in a study of blood T cell repertoires in COVID-19. The protocol was immunoSEQ multiplex PCR, while the TCRdb copy is restricted to in-frame clones and leaves out a portion. The data contain fewer than 250,000 clones, roughly 87% of them singletons. The material sequenced was PBMCs or T cells enriched from blood (not recorded which). The receptors originated from a man between 25 and 39 years old in a cohort exposed to, infected with or recovered from COVID-19 (not recorded which).

This chain links TRBV2 with TRBJ2-7; 8 nucleotides match TRBD1. CDR3 length: 13 residues. The V gene's germline CDR1 is SNHLY and CDR2 FYNNEI. The V gene end was trimmed by 7 bases and the J gene end by 4 bases; junction bases not matched to a gene: 6. The chain's CDR3 is CASKTGGPYEQYF. Written as DNA, the CDR3 is TGTGCCAGCAAAACAGGGGGGCCTTACGAGCAGTACTTC.

The V gene is TRBV5-5, the J gene TRBJ2-7; 7 positions match TRBD2. The CDR3 has 17 residues. Germline assignment: CDR1 SGHKS and CDR2 YYEKEE (reference sequence). The ends lost 5 bases at V and 0 bases at J; junction bases unmatched: 14. The CDR3 nucleotides are TGTGCCAGCAGTCGCACCCCGGGACTACCGAGCTCCTACGAGCAGTACTTC. This encodes CASSRTPGLPSSYEQYF.

The chain employs TRBV5-1 and TRBJ2-3; the match to TRBD2 covers 7 bases. CDR1 and CDR2 from the germline V gene are SGHRS and YFSETQ. This CDR3 is built from 15 residues. The V gene end was trimmed by 0 bases and the J gene end by 0 bases; junction bases not matched to a gene: 1. CDR3 in amino acids: CASSLVGGSTDTQYF. CDR3 coding DNA: TGCGCCAGCAGCTTGGTGGGAGGGAGCACAGATACGCAGTATTTT.

The chain joins TRBV6-5 to TRBJ1-6, with D hard to call. This CDR3 has 15 amino acids. Deletions cut 2 bases from V and 5 bases from J, with 10 bases between. From germline, CDR1 is MNHEY and CDR2 SVGAGI. The DNA of the CDR3 is TGTGCCAGCAGTTACCGAAACAATAATAATTCACCCCTCCACTTT. This gives the protein CASSYRNNNNSPLHF.

This clone was detected only a few times. This sequence joins TRBV5-1 and TRBJ2-1; D might be TRBD2 (6 bases). This CDR3 is 13 amino acids long. The germline CDR1 and CDR2 sequences are SGHRS and YFSETQ. The V and J ends lost 1 base and 7 bases respectively, with 9 bases between them. The CDR3 spells CASSLSLANEQFF. The CDR3 bases are TGCGCCAGCAGCTTGTCTCTAGCGAATGAGCAGTTCTTC.

The chain has TRBV4-1 and TRBJ1-2, with 9 bases matching TRBD1. The CDR3 is made up of 18 amino acids. V lost 0 bases and J lost 2; bases outside the gene matches: 10. Germline CDR1 and CDR2: MGHRA and YSYEKL. The CDR3, as DNA: TGCGCCAGCAGCCAAGAAAGAAACAGGGGGCCCTCCAACTATGGCTACACCTTC. This sequence encodes CASSQERNRGPSNYGYTF.

The V and J genes are TRBV7-9 and TRBJ1-2, with D perhaps matching TRBD1 (6 bases). The CDR3 consists of 14 residues. The germline CDR1 and CDR2 sequences are SEHNR and FQNEAQ (reference sequence). Trimming stripped 5 bases from V and 4 bases from J, with 14 bases between. The CDR3 sequence: CASSELQGSYGYTF. The DNA of the CDR3 is TGTGCCAGCAGCGAACTACAGGGTAGCTATGGCTACACCTTC.

V is TRBV3-1 (or the pseudogene TRBV3-2) and J is TRBJ2-1, with D perhaps matching TRBD2 (5 bases). This CDR3 comprises 18 residues. V was trimmed by 3 bases and J by 10 bases, leaving 28 bases between them. The germline gives CDR1 LGHDT, CDR2 YNNKEL (reference sequence). Written as DNA, the CDR3 is TGTGCCAGCAGCCAGTCCCCGTGGCGGGTCACGACCTTACAAGAGCAGTTCTTC. This translates into CASSQSPWRVTTLQEQFF.

The rearrangement joins TRBV29-1 to TRBJ2-1, with 9 bases matching TRBD1. The germline V gene has CDR1 SQVTM and CDR2 ANQGSEA. The CDR3 is 13 amino acids. V trimming: 5 bases; J trimming: 6 bases; junction bases outside the gene matches: 5. The CDR3: CSVNRDRVNEQFF. The CDR3 nucleotides are TGCAGCGTTAATCGGGACAGGGTCAATGAGCAGTTCTTC.

The chain has TRBV24-1 and TRBJ1-5; no clear D gene. Between the trimmed V and J ends, which lost 10 bases and 0 bases, there was a span of 12 bases. Per the germline V gene, CDR1 is KGHDR and CDR2 is SFDVKD. The CDR3 covers 14 residues. CDR3 region: CATQASYSNQPQHF. The CDR3 nucleotides read TGTGCCACTCAGGCGTCTTATAGCAATCAGCCCCAGCATTTT.